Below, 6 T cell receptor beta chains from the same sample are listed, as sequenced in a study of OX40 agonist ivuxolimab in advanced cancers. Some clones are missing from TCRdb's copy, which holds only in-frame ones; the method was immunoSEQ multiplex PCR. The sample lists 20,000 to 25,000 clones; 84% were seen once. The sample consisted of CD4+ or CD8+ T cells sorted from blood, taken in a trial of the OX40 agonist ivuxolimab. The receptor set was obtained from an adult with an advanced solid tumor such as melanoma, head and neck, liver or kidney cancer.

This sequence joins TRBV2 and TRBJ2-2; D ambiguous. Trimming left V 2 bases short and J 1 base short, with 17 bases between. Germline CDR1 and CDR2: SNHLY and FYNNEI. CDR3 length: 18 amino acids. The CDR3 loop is CASSELGVAEGNTGELFF. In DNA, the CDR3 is TGTGCCAGCAGTGAACTTGGGGTGGCAGAAGGGAACACCGGGGAGCTGTTTTTT.

The CDR3 region is CASSPQPQRTGELFF. CDR3 DNA sequence: TGTGCCAGTAGTCCTCAGCCACAAAGGACCGGGGAGCTGTTTTTT. The J gene is TRBJ2-2, the V gene TRBV19, with D unclear. CDR1 is LNHDA and CDR2 is SQIVND in the germline V gene (reference sequence). This CDR3 has 15 amino acids. Trimming stripped 5 bases from V and 5 bases from J, with 15 bases between.

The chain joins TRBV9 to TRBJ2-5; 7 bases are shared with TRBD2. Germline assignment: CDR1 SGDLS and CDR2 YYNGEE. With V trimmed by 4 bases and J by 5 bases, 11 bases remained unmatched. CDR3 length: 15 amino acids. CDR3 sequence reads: CASSPGGSAGETQYF. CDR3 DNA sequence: TGTGCCAGCAGCCCGGGGGGTAGCGCGGGGGAGACCCAGTACTTC.

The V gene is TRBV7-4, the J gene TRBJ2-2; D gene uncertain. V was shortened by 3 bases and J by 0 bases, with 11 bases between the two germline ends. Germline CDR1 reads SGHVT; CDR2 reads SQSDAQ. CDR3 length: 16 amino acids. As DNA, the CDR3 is TGTGCCAGCAGCTTTGGGCAACCCGCGAACACCGGGGAGCTGTTTTTT. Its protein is CASSFGQPANTGELFF.

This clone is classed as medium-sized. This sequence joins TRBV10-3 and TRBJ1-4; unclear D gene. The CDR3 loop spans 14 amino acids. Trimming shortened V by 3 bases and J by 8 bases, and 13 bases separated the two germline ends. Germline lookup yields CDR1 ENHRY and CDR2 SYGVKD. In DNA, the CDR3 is TGTGCCATCAGTGACGAGGGTAGTGGCGAAAAACTGTTTTTT. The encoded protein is CAISDEGSGEKLFF.

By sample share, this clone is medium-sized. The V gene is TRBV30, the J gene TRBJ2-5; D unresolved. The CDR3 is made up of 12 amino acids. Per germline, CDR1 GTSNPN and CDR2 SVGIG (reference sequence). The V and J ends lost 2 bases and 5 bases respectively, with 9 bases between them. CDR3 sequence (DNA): TGTGCCTGGAGTACCAGTTGGGAGACCCAGTACTTC. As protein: CAWSTSWETQYF.